This T cell receptor beta chain derives from a study of regulatory T cells in long-lasting Graves disease. Time point reported: newly diagnosed GD, antithyroid drugs for less than 3 months. Extracted PBMC RNA gave rise to the TCR library. This clonotype was observed at least ten times. Germline V gene sequence: CDR1 MDHEN, CDR2 SYDVKM. CDR3 length equals 11 residues. The ends were cut back, 6 bases at V and 13 bases at J, with 14 bases in the middle. Researchers made TCR beta libraries by using iRepertoire HTBI primers and running Arm-PCR on CDR3 regions. Using its own MiXCR run on the multiplex PCR reads, TCRdb lists one record per CDR3 protein. The table lists over 500,000 distinct CDR3 sequences, roughly a sixth of them singletons. This sample also appeared in a second study, on T cells in Graves' hyperthyroidism and ophthalmopathy. This second study says: The TCR CDR3 was amplified in a first-round RT-PCR using the HTBI primer set.

This chain links TRBV28 with TRBJ2-3; the D is unclear. This TCR was sampled from a man aged 18 to 29 with Graves disease. Sample: peripheral blood mononuclear cells (PBMCs), taken at new diagnosis, from a patient treated with antithyroid drugs. The CDR3 DNA reads as TGTGCCAGCAGGACGCGGTACGAGGAGTATTTT. It encodes CASRTRYEEYF. Full variable domain (outside the CDR3, taken from reference TRBV28 and TRBJ2-3): DVKVTQSSRYLVKRTGEKVFLECVQDMDHENMFWYRQDPGLGLRLIYFSYDVKMKEKGDIPEGYSVSREKKERFSLILESASTNQTSMYLCASRTRYEEYFGPGTRLTVL.